The 29 T cell receptor beta chains below all came from one sample that was sequenced in a study of blood T cell repertoires in COVID-19. This table comes from immunoSEQ multiplex PCR, and its TCRdb copy is limited to in-frame clones, with some not included. The sample lists roughly 60,000 clones; approximately 80% were seen once. Sequences were obtained from peripheral blood. Receptor source: a man at least 80 years old with acute or convalescent COVID-19.

V gene TRBV6-1 combines with J gene TRBJ2-5; 7 positions agree with TRBD1. Germline assignment: CDR1 MNHNS and CDR2 SASEGT. V gave up 3 bases and J gave up 2 bases; unmatched junction bases: 12. This CDR3 has 17 residues. This CDR3 is CASSEALWGQKQETQYF. DNA for the CDR3: TGTGCCAGCAGTGAGGCCCTTTGGGGACAGAAACAAGAGACCCAGTACTTC.

The chain recombines TRBV5-1 with TRBJ2-7, with 8 bases aligning to TRBD1. This CDR3 region has 14 residues. Per germline, CDR1 SGHRS and CDR2 YFSETQ. The J segment lost 0 bases and the V segment lost 3 bases, leaving 2 bases of the junction unmatched. The CDR3 sequence: CASSWGQDSYEQYF. The CDR3 DNA is TGCGCCAGCAGCTGGGGACAGGACTCCTACGAGCAGTACTTC.

The chain recombines TRBV5-6 with TRBJ2-3; D remains ambiguous. The CDR3 extends over 15 amino acids. Germline V gene lookup returns CDR1 SGHDT and CDR2 YYEEEE. Between the trimmed V and J ends, which lost 0 bases and 2 bases, there was a span of 10 bases. CDR3 amino acids: CASSLVAVVTDTQYF. The CDR3 nucleotides are TGTGCCAGCAGCTTGGTGGCAGTCGTCACAGATACGCAGTATTTT.

The rearrangement joins TRBV15 to TRBJ2-7; 8 bases are a match to TRBD1. Germline trimming cut 9 bases from V and 7 bases from J; bases unmatched to any gene: 14. The germline V gene encodes CDR1 LNHNV and CDR2 YYDKDF (reference sequence). This CDR3 is built from 14 residues. The CDR3 reads CATEIDRGLGEQYF. CDR3 sequence (DNA): TGTGCCACAGAGATTGACAGGGGTCTTGGGGAGCAGTACTTC.

V and J are TRBV14 and TRBJ1-2; TRBD1 is a possible D gene (5 bases). The ends were cut back, 3 bases at V and 4 bases at J, with 9 bases in the middle. Germline V gene data show CDR1 as SGHDN and CDR2 as FVKESK. The CDR3 extends over 13 amino acids. CDR3 nucleotides: TGTGCCAGCAGCCAGAGCAGGGCCTATGGCTACACCTTC. As protein: CASSQSRAYGYTF.

In this sample, this clone turned up a few times. The chain carries TRBV2 and TRBJ1-5; TRBD1 aligns across 8 bases. The ends lost 1 base at V and 6 bases at J; junction bases unmatched: 5. CDR3 size: 15 residues. Germline lookup yields CDR1 SNHLY and CDR2 FYNNEI. CDR3 DNA: TGTGCCAGCAGTGAAGGCGGGACAGGTGGTCAGCCCCAGCATTTT. As protein: CASSEGGTGGQPQHF.

The chain links TRBV18 to TRBJ1-1; D may be TRBD1 (5 bases). Germline V gene sequence: CDR1 KGHSH, CDR2 LQKENI. The CDR3 length is 14 residues. Trimming left V 3 bases short and J 2 bases short, with 10 bases between. For the CDR3, the DNA is TGTGCCAGCTCACCGCGGGACGGTAACACTGAAGCTTTCTTT. It encodes CASSPRDGNTEAFF.

This rearrangement joins TRBV7-8 to TRBJ2-6, with 9 positions matching TRBD2. Germline CDR1 and CDR2: SGHVS and FQNEAQ. Trimming at V came to 0 bases and at J to 4 bases, leaving 7 bases not matched to a gene. This CDR3 region has 18 residues. The CDR3 spells CASSLALAGRSGANVLTF. DNA for the CDR3: TGTGCCAGCAGCTTAGCCCTAGCGGGGAGATCCGGGGCCAACGTCCTGACTTTC.

The chain recombines TRBV7-8 with TRBJ2-3; 15 bases line up with TRBD2. The V and J ends lost 4 bases and 0 bases, in that order; junction bases with no gene match: 2. Germline V gene data show CDR1 as SGHVS and CDR2 as FQNEAQ. The CDR3 has 17 residues. CDR3 amino acids: CASSWTSGGASTDTQYF. The CDR3 nucleotides are TGTGCCAGCAGCTGGACTAGCGGGGGGGCTAGCACAGATACGCAGTATTTT.

The rearrangement uses TRBV6-5 and TRBJ1-6; D gene uncertain. The CDR3 has 14 amino acids. Per the germline V gene, CDR1 is MNHEY and CDR2 is SVGAGI. V lost 4 bases and J lost 9, with 13 bases in between. The CDR3, as DNA: TGTGCCAGCAGTTTCGCGTTTGAGGGTTCACCCCTCCACTTT. It specifies CASSFAFEGSPLHF.

This chain joins TRBV7-6 and TRBJ1-3; D is ambiguous. V was trimmed by 0 bases and J by 0 bases, leaving 18 bases between them. The CDR3 is 19 amino acids. Germline assignment: CDR1 SGHVS and CDR2 FNYEAQ. CDR3 coding DNA: TGTGCCAGCAGCTTAGCGGATGGAGCAGTAGGAAGCTCTGGAAACACCATATATTTT. This encodes CASSLADGAVGSSGNTIYF.

The chain employs TRBV6-5 and TRBJ1-1; no clear D gene. Germline lookup yields CDR1 MNHEY and CDR2 SVGAGI. This CDR3 contains 16 residues. The V and J ends lost 1 base and 4 bases respectively, with 16 bases between them. CDR3 sequence (DNA): TGTGCCAGCAGTTACTACCATTCCGCACTTTTCACTGAAGCTTTCTTT. Protein: CASSYYHSALFTEAFF.

This clone came up a few times. The chain couples TRBV2 to TRBJ1-1; no firm D call. Trimming left V 5 bases short and J 1 base short, with 11 bases between. The CDR3 has 14 amino acids. Germline CDR1 is SNHLY and CDR2 is FYNNEI. CDR3 loop: CASSSRRGNTEAFF. Here the CDR3 DNA reads TGTGCCAGCAGTTCCAGGCGGGGGAACACTGAAGCTTTCTTT.

The chain combines TRBV7-6 with TRBJ2-1, with 8 bases identical to TRBD2. Germline V gene data show CDR1 as SGHVS and CDR2 as FNYEAQ. Trimming cost V 5 bases and J 3 bases; bases outside gene matches: 6. CDR3 length: 15 residues. CDR3 coding DNA: TGTGCCAGCAGCGGATCGGGGGGGGTCTACAATGAGCAGTTCTTC. It encodes CASSGSGGVYNEQFF.

The gene calls are TRBV7-6 and TRBJ2-2; TRBD2 might be the D (5 bases). Trimming took off 5 bases at V and 6 bases at J, with 16 bases between the two ends. The CDR3 length is 15 residues. The germline CDR1 and CDR2 sequences are SGHVS and FNYEAQ. The CDR3 reads CASSPSLGSAGELFF. In DNA form, the CDR3 reads TGTGCCAGCAGCCCCTCGTTGGGTAGCGCCGGGGAGCTGTTTTTT.

This chain's CDR3 is CASSDRTGGNYGYTF. The CDR3 DNA reads TGTGCCAGCAGTGATAGGACAGGGGGCAACTATGGCTACACCTTC. The chain joins TRBV2 to TRBJ1-2; 11 nucleotides agree with TRBD1. Germline V gene data show CDR1 as SNHLY and CDR2 as FYNNEI. The junction had 2 bases not matched to a gene; V was cut back by 3 bases and J by 2 bases. The CDR3 runs to 15 residues.

This clone rates as medium-sized (0.01 to 0.1%). This rearrangement joins TRBV4-1 to TRBJ2-7; TRBD2 matches at 7 bases. Trimming took 0 bases from V and 3 from J; bases not matched to a gene: 5. The CDR3 sequence is 15 residues long. Germline V lookup: CDR1 MGHRA, CDR2 YSYEKL. The CDR3 protein is CASSQDGGGGYEQYF. The CDR3 DNA reads as TGCGCCAGCAGCCAAGATGGCGGGGGAGGCTACGAGCAGTACTTC.

Notes on this clone: The sample contains more than one DNA sequence encoding this CDR3. J is TRBJ1-2 and V is TRBV5-4; D gene ambiguous. The CDR3 covers 13 residues. V was trimmed by 4 bases and J by 2 bases, leaving 9 bases between them. CDR1 is SGHNT, CDR2 YYREEE, per germline (reference sequence). The CDR3 protein is CASSPDKNYGYTF. The CDR3 DNA is TGTGCCAGCAGCCCTGACAAGAACTATGGCTACACCTTC. The whole variable domain, filled in from reference TRBV5-4 and TRBJ1-2, reads ETGVTQSPTHLIKTRGQQVTLRCSSQSGHNTVSWYQQALGQGPQFIFQYYREEENGRGNFPPRFSGLQFPNYSSELNVNALELDDSALYLCASSPDKNYGYTFGSGTRLTVV.

The chain combines TRBV2 with TRBJ1-5; D unclear. This CDR3 comprises 13 residues. V dropped 7 bases and J dropped 6 bases, with 13 bases sitting between them. Germline loops: CDR1 SNHLY, CDR2 FYNNEI. The CDR3: CASMGGIGQPQHF. DNA for the CDR3: TGTGCCAGCATGGGAGGGATTGGTCAGCCCCAGCATTTT.

The chain has TRBV10-2 and TRBJ1-5; D is unresolved. The V end lost 10 bases, the J end lost 3 bases, and 13 bases lay between the germline ends. CDR1 and CDR2 from the germline V gene are WSHSY and SAAADI. The CDR3 covers 13 residues. The CDR3 loop reads CATSGRDNQPQHF. The CDR3 DNA is TGCGCCACCTCGGGTCGGGACAATCAGCCCCAGCATTTT.

The chain recombines TRBV18 with TRBJ1-1; D perhaps matches TRBD1 (5 bases). This CDR3 region has 16 residues. The V end lost 0 bases, the J end lost 1 base, and 12 bases lay between the germline ends. Germline assignment: CDR1 KGHSH and CDR2 LQKENI. The CDR3 DNA reads TGTGCCAGCTCACCACCAATTACGGGGGAGAACACTGAAGCTTTCTTT. Translation: CASSPPITGENTEAFF.

This clone was counted between two and nine times. The rearrangement joins TRBV29-1 to TRBJ1-1; D gene uncertain. Germline values: CDR1 SQVTM, CDR2 ANQGSEA. CDR3 length: 12 residues. Trimming took off 8 bases at V and 2 bases at J, with 12 bases between the two ends. This CDR3 is CSFLDLNTEAFF. In nucleotides, the CDR3 is TGCAGCTTCCTCGACTTAAACACTGAAGCTTTCTTT.

The chain couples TRBV6-5 to TRBJ2-1; 9 nucleotides line up with TRBD2. The CDR3 spans 14 residues. CDR1 and CDR2 (germline): MNHEY, SVGAGI. V shed 7 bases and J 8 bases; nucleotides not matched to a gene: 9. CDR3 loop: CASIRVAGVYEQFF. The CDR3 nucleotides are TGTGCCAGCATTAGGGTAGCGGGGGTCTATGAGCAGTTCTTC.

This clone was counted only a few times. The chain links TRBV10-3 to TRBJ1-6, with 12 bases aligning to TRBD1. The CDR3 runs to 15 residues. The junction had 9 bases not matched to a gene; V was cut back by 10 bases and J by 8 bases. CDR1 and CDR2 from the germline V gene are ENHRY and SYGVKD. The DNA for the CDR3 is TGTGCCACCCTGGAGGGACAGGGGGCCTATTCACCCCTCCACTTT. It codes for CATLEGQGAYSPLHF.

The gene calls are TRBV13 and TRBJ2-7, with 10 bases lining up with TRBD2. CDR3 length: 16 amino acids. V dropped 5 bases and J dropped 7; count of bases not matched to a gene: 14. CDR1 and CDR2 (germline): PRHDT, FYEKMQ (reference sequence). CDR3 nucleotides: TGTGCCAGCAGCCGGAGAGGAGAGCGGGGGGGCTGGGAGCAGTACTTC. Translating gives CASSRRGERGGWEQYF.

The chain links TRBV5-1 to TRBJ2-3; 11 bases match TRBD2. The CDR3 is made up of 14 amino acids. V shed 0 bases and J 8 bases; nucleotides not matched to a gene: 2. CDR1 and CDR2 (germline): SGHRS, YFSETQ. For the CDR3, the DNA is TGCGCCAGCAGCTTGGTAGCGGGGGGGCCTACGCAGTATTTT. The encoded protein is CASSLVAGGPTQYF.

The rearrangement joins TRBV18 to TRBJ1-4; the D is unclear. Germline CDR1 is KGHSH and CDR2 is LQKENI. Trimming shortened V by 1 base and J by 0 bases, and 18 bases separated the two germline ends. This CDR3 is built from 19 residues. This chain's CDR3 is CASSPLGLTVRATNEKLFF. The CDR3 DNA reads TGTGCCAGCTCACCACTGGGCCTAACCGTGCGAGCAACTAATGAAAAACTGTTTTTT.

The chain carries TRBV6-2 or TRBV6-3 and TRBJ1-6; D unclear. The CDR3 loop spans 16 amino acids. Trimming pared 4 bases from V and 6 bases from J, leaving 16 bases between. In germline, CDR1 is MNHEY, CDR2 SVGEGT. The CDR3: CASSFDFSGSNSPLHF. CDR3 DNA sequence: TGTGCCAGCAGTTTCGATTTTAGCGGTTCTAATTCACCCCTCCACTTT.

The J gene is TRBJ2-7, the V gene TRBV5-5, with 8 bases that match TRBD1. Losses at the gene ends were 7 bases for V and 3 bases for J; bases not matched to a gene: 12. The germline V gene encodes CDR1 SGHKS and CDR2 YYEKEE (reference sequence). CDR3 length: 15 residues. This CDR3 is CASYPAGQGFYEQYF. The CDR3 nucleotides are TGTGCCAGCTACCCCGCCGGACAGGGTTTCTACGAGCAGTACTTC.